This TCR beta chain came from a study of technical replicates of blood from several donors. The CDR3 has 15 residues. Trimming took 5 bases from V and 8 from J; bases not matched to a gene: 8. Germline CDR1 reads SGHTA; CDR2 reads FQGNSA. Data came from immunoSEQ multiplex PCR; TCRdb stores just in-frame clones and leaves some out. The sample has 55,000 to 60,000 clones; around 95% are singletons. Sequenced: PBMCs. This sequence originates from a human donor in good health. Some clones in this sample may be carry-over from other donors' samples. The chain employs TRBV7-2 and TRBJ2-1, with 11 positions matching TRBD2. The CDR3 coding sequence is TGTGCCAGCAGCCGAACTAGCGGGAGATCTTATGAGCAGTTCTTC. This gives the protein CASSRTSGRSYEQFF.